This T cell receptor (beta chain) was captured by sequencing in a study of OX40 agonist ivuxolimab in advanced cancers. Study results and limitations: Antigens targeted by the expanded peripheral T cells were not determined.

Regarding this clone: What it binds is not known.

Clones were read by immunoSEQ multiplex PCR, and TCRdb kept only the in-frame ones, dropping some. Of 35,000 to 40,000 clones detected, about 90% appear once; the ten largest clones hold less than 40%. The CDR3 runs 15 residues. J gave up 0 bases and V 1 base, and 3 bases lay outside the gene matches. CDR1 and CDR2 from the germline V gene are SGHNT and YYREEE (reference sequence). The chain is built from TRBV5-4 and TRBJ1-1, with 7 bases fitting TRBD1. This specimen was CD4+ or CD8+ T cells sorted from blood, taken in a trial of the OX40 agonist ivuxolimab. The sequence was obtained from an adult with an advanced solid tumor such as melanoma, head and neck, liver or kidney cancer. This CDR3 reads CASSLRQGVNTEAFF. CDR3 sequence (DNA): TGTGCCAGCAGCTTGAGACAGGGAGTGAACACTGAAGCTTTCTTT.